This entry is about one T cell receptor beta chain. This same CDR3 is encoded by further DNA sequences in the sample. CDR3 length equals 16 residues. The J segment lost 3 bases and the V segment lost 1 base, leaving 8 bases of the junction unmatched. CDR1 GTSNPN and CDR2 SVGIG come from the germline V gene (reference sequence). This specimen comes from a study of blood T cell repertoires in COVID-19. About the research overall: Spain, Italy and the United States supplied samples that represented acute and convalescent COVID-19.

Assignment of participants to cohorts was predicated upon participant-reported clinical history. The protocol was immunoSEQ multiplex PCR, while the TCRdb copy is restricted to in-frame clones and leaves out a portion. The profile covers 450,000 to 600,000 clones, with about nine tenths appearing a single time and around 0.64% taken by the ten largest. Sequenced sample: PBMCs or T cells enriched from blood (not recorded which). The V gene is TRBV30, the J gene TRBJ2-7; 11 bases map to TRBD2. The clonotype comes from a woman aged 18-35 years who had recovered from COVID-19. Here the CDR3 DNA reads TGTGCCTGGAGTGGACTAGCGGGGACCTCAATCTACGAGCAGTACTTC. Translated: CAWSGLAGTSIYEQYF.